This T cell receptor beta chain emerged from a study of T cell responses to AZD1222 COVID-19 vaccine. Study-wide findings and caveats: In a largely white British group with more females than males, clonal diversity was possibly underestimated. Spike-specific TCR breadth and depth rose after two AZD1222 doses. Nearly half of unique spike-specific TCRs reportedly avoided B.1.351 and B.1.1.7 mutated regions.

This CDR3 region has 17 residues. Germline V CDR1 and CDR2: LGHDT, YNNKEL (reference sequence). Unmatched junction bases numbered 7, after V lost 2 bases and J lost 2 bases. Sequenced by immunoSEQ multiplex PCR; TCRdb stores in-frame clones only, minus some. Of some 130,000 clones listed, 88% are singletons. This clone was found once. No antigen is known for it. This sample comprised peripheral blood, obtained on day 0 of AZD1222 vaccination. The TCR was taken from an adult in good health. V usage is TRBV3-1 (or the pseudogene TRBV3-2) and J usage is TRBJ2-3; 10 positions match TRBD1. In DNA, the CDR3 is TGTGCCAGCAGCCAACCCCGGGACAGGGGTCCCACAGATACGCAGTATTTT. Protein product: CASSQPRDRGPTDTQYF.